The 6 T cell receptor beta chains below come from one sample, sequenced in a study of T cells in Graves' hyperthyroidism and ophthalmopathy. TCR beta CDR3 regions were amplified from RNA. Using the HTBI primer set, a first-round RT-PCR was run on the TCR CDR3. MiXCR, run by TCRdb on the multiplex PCR reads, gives a single entry per CDR3 protein. The sample contains some 560,000 distinct CDR3 sequences, approximately 14% of which appear only once. Sequenced: blood. The receptors derive from a woman in her thirties or forties with Graves' hyperthyroidism.

The genes are TRBV12-3 or TRBV12-4 and TRBJ2-3, with D possibly TRBD2 on 6 matching bases. The CDR3 extends over 14 amino acids. V was trimmed by 6 bases and J by 2 bases, leaving 12 bases between them. CDR3 amino acids: CASRTGSYTDTQYF. As DNA, the CDR3 is TGTGCCAGCAGAACCGGGAGTTACACAGATACGCAGTATTTT.

The V gene is TRBV19, the J gene TRBJ1-5; D is unresolved. This CDR3 region has 14 residues. V dropped 5 bases and J dropped 4 bases, with 12 bases sitting between them. Germline V lookup: CDR1 LNHDA, CDR2 SQIVND (reference sequence). CDR3 region: CASSPGRRNQPQHF. DNA for the CDR3: TGTGCCAGTAGTCCCGGACGGAGGAATCAGCCCCAGCATTTT.

This clonotype was recorded at least ten times. The J gene is TRBJ2-1, the V gene TRBV10-2; the D gene is possibly TRBD1 (5 bases). V was pared by 7 bases and J by 2 bases, with 15 bases between. The CDR3 length is 15 residues. The V gene's germline CDR1 is WSHSY and CDR2 SAAADI. DNA for the CDR3: TGCGCCAGCAACCAACAGGTGACGCCCTACAATGAGCAGTTCTTC. This translates into CASNQQVTPYNEQFF.

This clonotype was detected ten times or more. V gene TRBV20-1 combines with J gene TRBJ2-1, with D unresolved. Germline V gives CDR1 DFQATT, CDR2 SNEGSKA (reference sequence). The CDR3 totals 14 residues. V was shortened by 6 bases and J by 4 bases, with 16 bases between the two germline ends. DNA of the CDR3: TGCAGTGCCCCACCCGTGGCTAGTTACAATGAGCAGTTCTTC. Translated: CSAPPVASYNEQFF.

Ten or more counts support this clonotype. The genes are TRBV2 and TRBJ1-4; D is uncertain. Trimming removed 6 bases from V and 2 bases from J, with 10 bases in between. Germline V gene sequence: CDR1 SNHLY, CDR2 FYNNEI. This CDR3 spans 14 amino acids. CDR3 loop: CASSLSTTNEKLFF. Here the CDR3 DNA reads TGTGCCAGCAGCCTGTCAACCACTAATGAAAAACTGTTTTTT.

This clonotype was found a few times. The V gene is TRBV12-3 or TRBV12-4, the J gene TRBJ2-7; 9 nucleotides match TRBD2. Germline trimming cut 7 bases from V and 1 base from J; bases unmatched to any gene: 5. The CDR3 contains 14 residues. CDR3 loop: CASTIAGESYEQYF. The CDR3 coding sequence is TGTGCCAGCACTATAGCGGGAGAATCCTACGAGCAGTACTTC.